This TCR beta chain comes out of a study of shared clonotypes between healthy human individuals. Here immunoSEQ multiplex PCR was the method, and the copy in TCRdb shows in-frame clones only, minus some. The sample holds just over 2,000,000 clones, around 96% seen once. Terminally differentiated effector memory CD45RA+ cells were excluded from the naive CD8 cells, which were CD45RO-negative and positively selected for CCR7. Trimming cost V 0 bases and J 2 bases; bases outside gene matches: 7. The CDR3 sequence is 17 residues long. Per germline, CDR1 SGHDT and CDR2 YYEEEE. This TCR came from a young man in good health. This rearrangement joins TRBV5-6 to TRBJ2-3, with 9 bases that match TRBD2. The sample taken for sequencing was naive CD8+ T cells sorted from blood. The CDR3 coding sequence is TGTGCCAGCAGCTTGGCCCTTCTAGCGGGAAACACAGATACGCAGTATTTT. This encodes CASSLALLAGNTDTQYF.